This T cell receptor beta chain was identified during a study of radiotherapy plus CTLA-4 blockade in lung cancer. Participants had chemo-refractory metastatic non-small-cell lung cancer and were treated with focal radiation plus ipilimumab CTLA-4 blockade. The germline V gene has CDR1 SGDLS and CDR2 YYNGEE. Trimming pared 0 bases from V and 1 base from J, leaving 9 bases between. The CDR3 runs to 15 residues. Using immunoSEQ multiplex PCR, the repertoire was profiled, and TCRdb retains in-frame clones only, with some absent. The repertoire holds 90,000 to 100,000 clones, with 88% as singletons. Sequences were derived from peripheral blood, sampled from a patient treated with radiotherapy plus ipilimumab. The source of this sequence is a human donor with non-small cell lung cancer that progressed on radiotherapy plus ipilimumab. The J gene is TRBJ2-3, the V gene TRBV9; D assignment may be TRBD1 or TRBD2 (5 bases each). The CDR3 sequence: CASSVAGTGTDTQYF. Here the CDR3 DNA reads TGTGCCAGCAGCGTAGCTGGGACGGGCACAGATACGCAGTATTTT.